This TCR beta chain was identified in a study of T cells after posttransplantation cyclophosphamide. This clone was counted at least ten times. What it binds is not known. The CDR3 covers 12 residues. V dropped 4 bases and J dropped 8 bases, with 11 bases sitting between them. CDR1 is MGHRA and CDR2 is YSYEKL in the germline V gene. Study-wide findings and caveats: Blood and skin or GI T cell repertoires showed limited TRB overlap. After PTCy, TRB diversity resembled that of CNI/methotrexate controls. Later post-transplant blood repertoires were often dominated by donor CD8+ memory clones.

Sequenced by immunoSEQ multiplex PCR; TCRdb stores in-frame clones only, minus some. The data show 20,000 to 30,000 clones, with none appearing a single time. The related graft donor's blood sample was taken on the day of bone marrow donation. V usage is TRBV4-1 and J usage is TRBJ1-2; tentatively, D is TRBD1 (5 bases). This receptor was obtained from a woman aged 50 to 65 in good health, CMV-negative, and a related stem cell transplant donor. The source material was PBMCs. CDR3 DNA: TGCGCCAGCAGCCCCGCCGGGGGGGGCTACACCTTC. It codes for CASSPAGGGYTF.